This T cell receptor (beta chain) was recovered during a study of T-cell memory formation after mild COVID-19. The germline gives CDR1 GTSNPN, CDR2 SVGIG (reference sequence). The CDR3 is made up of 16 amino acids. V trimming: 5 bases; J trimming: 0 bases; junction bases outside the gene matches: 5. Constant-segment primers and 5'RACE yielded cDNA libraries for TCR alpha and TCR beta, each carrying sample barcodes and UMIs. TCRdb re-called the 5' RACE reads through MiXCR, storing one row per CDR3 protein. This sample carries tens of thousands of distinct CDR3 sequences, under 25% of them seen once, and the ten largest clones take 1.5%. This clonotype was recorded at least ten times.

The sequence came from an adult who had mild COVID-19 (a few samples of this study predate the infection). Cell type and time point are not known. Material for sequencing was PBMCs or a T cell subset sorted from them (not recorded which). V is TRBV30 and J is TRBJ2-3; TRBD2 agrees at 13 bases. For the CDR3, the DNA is TGTGCCTGGTCGGGACTAGCGGGATCCAGCACAGATACGCAGTATTTT. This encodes CAWSGLAGSSTDTQYF.